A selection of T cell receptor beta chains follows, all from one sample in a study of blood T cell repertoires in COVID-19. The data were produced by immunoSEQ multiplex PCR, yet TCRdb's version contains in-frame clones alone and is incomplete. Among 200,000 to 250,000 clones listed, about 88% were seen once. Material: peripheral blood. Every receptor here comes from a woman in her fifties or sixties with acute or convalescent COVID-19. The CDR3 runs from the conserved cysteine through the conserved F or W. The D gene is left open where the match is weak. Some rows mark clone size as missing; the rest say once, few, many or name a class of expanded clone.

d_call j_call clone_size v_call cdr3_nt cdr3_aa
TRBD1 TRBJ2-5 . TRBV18 TGTGCCAGCTCACCAAACACAGGGGGGAGAGAGACCCAGTACTTC CASSPNTGGRETQYF
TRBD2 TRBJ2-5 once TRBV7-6 TGTGCCAGCAGCTTACTTGGAGCGGGGGGCCAAGAGACCCAGTACTTC CASSLLGAGGQETQYF
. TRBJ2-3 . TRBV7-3 TGTGCCAGCAGCTTAAGCCCCCCTACCACAGATACGCAGTATTTT CASSLSPPTTDTQYF
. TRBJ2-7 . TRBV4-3 TGCGCCAGCAGCCAAGACATTGGCAGGGGTACCTACGAGCAGTACTTC CASSQDIGRGTYEQYF
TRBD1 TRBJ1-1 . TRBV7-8 TGTGCCAGCAGCCGGGACAGGATGAACACTGAAGCTTTCTTT CASSRDRMNTEAFF
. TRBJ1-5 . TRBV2 TGTGCCAGCAGTCCCGGGAGGGGGAGCAATCAGCCCCAGCATTTT CASSPGRGSNQPQHF
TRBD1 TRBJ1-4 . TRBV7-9 TGTGCCAGCAGCTCCAGGACAGGGGAACGGGAAAAACTGTTTTTT CASSSRTGEREKLFF
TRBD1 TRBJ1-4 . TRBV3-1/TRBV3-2 TGTGCCAGCAGCCAAGATCCCAAGGGACAGGGTAAACTGTTTTTT CASSQDPKGQGKLFF
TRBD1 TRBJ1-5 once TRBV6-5 TGTGCCAGCAGTTACACGGGACAGGGGAGCAATCAGCCCCAGCATTTT CASSYTGQGSNQPQHF
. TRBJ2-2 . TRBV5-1 TGCGCCAGCAGCTTGGGACTTCCGAACACCGGGGAGCTGTTTTTT CASSLGLPNTGELFF
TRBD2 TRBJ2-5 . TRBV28 TGTGCCAGCAGTTTATTGGGTAGCGGGAGAGGCGAGACCCAGTACTTC CASSLLGSGRGETQYF
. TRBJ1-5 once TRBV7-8 TGTGCCAGCAGCCAACAGGGATATAATAGCAATCAGCCCCAGCATTTT CASSQQGYNSNQPQHF
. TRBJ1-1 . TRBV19 TGTGCCAGTAGTAGGAGGAACACTGAAGCTTTCTTT CASSRRNTEAFF
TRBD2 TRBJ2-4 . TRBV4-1 TGCGCCAGCAGCCAGGCTGGACTAGCGGGGGCAAAAAACATTCAGTACTTC CASSQAGLAGAKNIQYF
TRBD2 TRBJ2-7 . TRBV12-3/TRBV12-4 TGTGCCAGCAGCAATAGCGGGGGGGCCGCGCAGTACTTC CASSNSGGAAQYF